These 6 T cell receptor beta chains originate from one sample sequenced in a study of T cell repertoires in cytomegalovirus infection. Each CDR3 protein gets one entry after TCRdb re-called the reads with MiXCR. This table holds more than 200,000 distinct CDR3 sequences, approximately 9% found once. Sequenced material: PBMCs. All receptors come from a human donor in good health (CMV status not recorded). Some clones in this sample may be carry-over from other donors' samples.

This clonotype was recorded many times. V is TRBV7-6 and J is TRBJ1-5; D remains ambiguous. The CDR3 length is 18 residues. From germline, CDR1 is SGHVS and CDR2 FNYEAQ. The germline V and J ends were trimmed by 1 base and 0 bases, with 16 bases remaining between them. The CDR3 loop is CASSLERKRQRSNQPQHF. CDR3 DNA sequence: TGTGCCAGCAGCTTAGAGAGGAAGAGGCAGCGTAGCAATCAGCCCCAGCATTTT.

In its sample, this clonotype was seen many times. The chain recombines TRBV7-2 with TRBJ2-3; 9 nucleotides agree with TRBD2. The CDR3 covers 16 residues. V trimming: 5 bases; J trimming: 2 bases; junction bases outside the gene matches: 8. Germline V CDR1 and CDR2: SGHTA, FQGNSA. The CDR3 region is CASSTIGTSNTDTQYF. As DNA, the CDR3 is TGTGCCAGCAGCACAATCGGGACTAGCAACACAGATACGCAGTATTTT.

In its sample, this clonotype was seen a few times. The chain carries TRBV14 and TRBJ2-1, with 8 nucleotides matching TRBD2. Losses at the gene ends were 1 base for V and 7 bases for J; bases not matched to a gene: 6. In germline, CDR1 is SGHDN, CDR2 FVKESK. The CDR3 is made up of 15 amino acids. The CDR3 spells CASSQVPAGVNEQFF. CDR3 sequence (DNA): TGTGCCAGCAGCCAAGTGCCAGCGGGAGTAAATGAGCAGTTCTTC.

This clonotype was observed many times. J is TRBJ2-3 and V is TRBV7-2; TRBD2 aligns across 10 bases. V lost 0 bases, J lost 5 bases, and 2 bases stayed unmatched. The CDR3 spans 15 residues. Germline V CDR1 and CDR2: SGHTA, FQGNSA. CDR3 residues: CASSLASGGIDTQYF. Here the CDR3 DNA reads TGTGCCAGCAGCTTAGCTAGCGGGGGGATAGATACGCAGTATTTT. Full variable domain (outside the CDR3, taken from reference TRBV7-2 and TRBJ2-3): GAGVSQSPSNKVTEKGKDVELRCDPISGHTALYWYRQSLGQGLEFLIYFQGNSAPDKSGLPSDRFSAERTGGSVSTLTIQRTQQEDSAVYLCASSLASGGIDTQYFGPGTRLTVL.

This clonotype appeared a few times. The gene calls are TRBV6-2 or TRBV6-3 and TRBJ2-2; 9 bases are shared with TRBD1. J gave up 3 bases and V 2 bases, and 7 bases lay outside the gene matches. The CDR3 is 17 amino acids. Germline V gene data show CDR1 as MNHEY and CDR2 as SVGEGT. CDR3 in amino acids: CASSYETGGADTGELFF. CDR3 DNA sequence: TGTGCCAGCAGTTACGAAACAGGGGGCGCCGACACCGGGGAGCTGTTTTTT.

This clonotype was observed a few times. V usage is TRBV4-3 and J usage is TRBJ1-2; 7 bases are shared with TRBD1. Germline assignment: CDR1 LGHNA and CDR2 YSLEER. Unmatched junction bases numbered 14, after V lost 0 bases and J lost 4 bases. The CDR3 loop spans 18 amino acids. This chain's CDR3 is CASSQDGPGQHLTYGYTF. As DNA, the CDR3 is TGCGCCAGCAGCCAAGATGGCCCGGGACAGCATCTTACCTATGGCTACACCTTC.